A selection of T cell receptor beta chains follows, all from one sample in a study of T cell repertoires in ileal Crohn's disease. Profiled with immunoSEQ multiplex PCR; TCRdb holds only in-frame clones, not every one. The sample has about 59,000 clones, roughly nine tenths seen once. Source material: ileal tissue. Every receptor here comes from an adult with Crohn's disease. Both conserved end residues are part of each CDR3. Fields, in order: J gene, clone size, D gene, V gene, CDR3 DNA, CDR3 protein. A D gene is named only where the DNA matches it firmly. Expanded clones get a size class; other rows say once, few or many, or leave the size out.

TRBJ2-1 | - | - | TRBV21-1 | TGTGCCAGCAGCAAGAGGAGGGATCCGAAAAGCAATGAGCAGTTCTTC | CASSKRRDPKSNEQFF
TRBJ2-1 | once | TRBD1 | TRBV2 | TGTGCCAGCACCCGTTTTTCGGACAGGTACAATGAGCAGTTCTTC | CASTRFSDRYNEQFF
TRBJ1-2 | - | - | TRBV7-9 | TGTGCCAGCAGCTTCAACAGGGAGGGCTACACCTTC | CASSFNREGYTF
TRBJ2-5 | - | - | TRBV15 | TGTGCCACCAGCAGAAAAGGGGCGACCCAAGAGACCCAGTACTTC | CATSRKGATQETQYF
TRBJ1-5 | - | - | TRBV15 | TGTGCCACCTCCTTATTCGGATGGGGGGAACAGCCCCAGCATTTT | CATSLFGWGEQPQHF
TRBJ1-1 | once | - | TRBV5-4 | TGTGCCAGCAGCGCGGGCGCAGTTGAAGCTTTCTTT | CASSAGAVEAFF
TRBJ1-2 | - | TRBD1 | TRBV13 | TGTGCCAGCAGCTTCCGGGACAGGGATTATGGCTACACCTTC | CASSFRDRDYGYTF
TRBJ2-7 | once | TRBD1 | TRBV13 | TGTGCCAGCAGCTTAGGGGTCGGGGACAGGGGCTACGAGCAGTACTTC | CASSLGVGDRGYEQYF
TRBJ1-4 | - | TRBD1 | TRBV4-1 | TGCGCCAGCAGCTCGAGCAGCGTAGGACAGGGACCGTTTTTT | CASSSSSVGQGPFF
TRBJ2-1 | - | - | TRBV2 | TGTGCCAGCAACGGAGGGTTAGTGGGTGGTGAGCAGTTCTTC | CASNGGLVGGEQFF
TRBJ1-6 | - | - | TRBV5-6 | TGTGCCAGCAGCTTGTTGGACAGAGATTCACCCCTCCACTTT | CASSLLDRDSPLHF
TRBJ1-1 | - | - | TRBV27 | TGTGCCAGCAGTTTGTCCGTATCTAACACTGAAGCTTTCTTT | CASSLSVSNTEAFF
TRBJ1-1 | - | - | TRBV28 | TGTGCCAGCAGCGGAGTCGTTGAAGCTTTCTTT | CASSGVVEAFF
TRBJ2-5 | - | - | TRBV7-8 | TGTGCCAGCAGCTCCCGGGGGTTGGGGAACTTC | CASSSRGLGNF
TRBJ2-5 | - | - | TRBV6-1 | TGTGCCAGCTGTCGGGAGTTACGGGAGACCCAGTACTTC | CASCRELRETQYF
TRBJ2-4 | - | - | TRBV5-5 | TGTGCCAGCAGCTTGGAAACTATTGACAGCCTTATAGCCAAAAACATTCAGTACTTC | CASSLETIDSLIAKNIQYF
TRBJ1-1 | - | - | TRBV9 | TGTGCCAGCAGCGTAGCTCAACAGGGTACCACTGAAGCTTTCTTT | CASSVAQQGTTEAFF
TRBJ1-2 | - | - | TRBV19 | TGTGCCAGTACAAGGGGGATCAGTGGCTACACCTTC | CASTRGISGYTF
TRBJ2-3 | - | - | TRBV30 | TGTGCCTGGAGTGTAAGCTCAGGCAGCACAGATACGCAGTATTTT | CAWSVSSGSTDTQYF
TRBJ2-3 | - | - | TRBV6-1 | TGTGCCAGCAGGGCCTCCCCTAGCACAGATACGCAGTATTTT | CASRASPSTDTQYF
TRBJ2-7 | - | - | TRBV18 | TGTGCCAGCTCACCACTAGCCGGGACCTACGAGCAGTACTTC | CASSPLAGTYEQYF
TRBJ2-6 | once | - | TRBV5-1 | TGCGCCAGCATACAGGGTGGGTCTGGGGCCAACGTCCTGACTTTC | CASIQGGSGANVLTF
TRBJ2-7 | - | TRBD1 | TRBV10-3 | TGTGCCATCCAGAGGGACAGCAGCGGCGAGCAGTACTTC | CAIQRDSSGEQYF
TRBJ1-6 | few | - | TRBV6-6 | TGTGCCAGCAGTCATGACAGGATTCGGTCACCCCTCCACTTT | CASSHDRIRSPLHF
TRBJ1-5 | - | - | TRBV6-5 | TGTGCCACCAAGAGAAGGGGCGATCAGCCCCAGCATTTT | CATKRRGDQPQHF
TRBJ2-3 | - | TRBD1 | TRBV19 | TGTGCCAGTAGAACCCGGGGACAGACCACAGATACGCAGTATTTT | CASRTRGQTTDTQYF
TRBJ1-4 | - | - | TRBV5-4 | TGTGCCAGCAGCGCTGGGGGGGGGAGTGAAAAACTGTTTTTT | CASSAGGGSEKLFF
TRBJ1-5 | - | - | TRBV9 | TGTGCCAGCAGCGTCGGTCAATCTGATCAGCCCCAGCATTTT | CASSVGQSDQPQHF
TRBJ1-2 | - | - | TRBV5-4 | TGTGCCAGCAGCTTATTGGGGGGTGGCTACACCTTC | CASSLLGGGYTF
TRBJ1-2 | - | - | TRBV28 | TGTGCCAGCAGTTTGGAGGGGAACTATGGCTACACCTTC | CASSLEGNYGYTF
TRBJ2-1 | - | TRBD2 | TRBV5-1 | TGCGCCAGCACTTCCCCCGCCGTGGTGGTAGCGGGAGACCTCAATGAGCAGTTCTTC | CASTSPAVVVAGDLNEQFF
TRBJ1-5 | - | - | TRBV7-9 | TGTGCCAGCAGCCCGACAGGACCCAATCAGCCCCAGCATTTT | CASSPTGPNQPQHF
TRBJ2-1 | - | - | TRBV11-3 | TGTGCCAGCAGCCTAGGGGGGGGCTACAATGAGCAGTTCTTC | CASSLGGGYNEQFF
TRBJ1-6 | - | - | TRBV7-8 | TGTGCCAGCAGCTCCGGTGTCTTCGGTAATTCACCCCTCCACTTT | CASSSGVFGNSPLHF
TRBJ1-6 | - | TRBD1 | TRBV10-3 | TGTGCCATCAGCTGGGACAGGGATGTTTCTCGGAATTCACCCCTCCACTTT | CAISWDRDVSRNSPLHF
TRBJ2-7 | - | TRBD2 | TRBV5-6 | TGTGCCAGCAGCCCGGGACTAGCGGGCTACGAGCAGTACTTC | CASSPGLAGYEQYF
TRBJ1-5 | - | TRBD1 | TRBV29-1 | TGCAGCGTTGGGGACAGAAATCAGCCCCAGCATTTT | CSVGDRNQPQHF
TRBJ1-1 | - | TRBD1 | TRBV7-2 | TGTGCCAGCAAACTGCAGGGGGCCGCTGAAGCTTTCTTT | CASKLQGAAEAFF
TRBJ1-2 | - | - | TRBV6-5 | TGTGCCAGCAGCAATGACTATGGCTACACCTTC | CASSNDYGYTF